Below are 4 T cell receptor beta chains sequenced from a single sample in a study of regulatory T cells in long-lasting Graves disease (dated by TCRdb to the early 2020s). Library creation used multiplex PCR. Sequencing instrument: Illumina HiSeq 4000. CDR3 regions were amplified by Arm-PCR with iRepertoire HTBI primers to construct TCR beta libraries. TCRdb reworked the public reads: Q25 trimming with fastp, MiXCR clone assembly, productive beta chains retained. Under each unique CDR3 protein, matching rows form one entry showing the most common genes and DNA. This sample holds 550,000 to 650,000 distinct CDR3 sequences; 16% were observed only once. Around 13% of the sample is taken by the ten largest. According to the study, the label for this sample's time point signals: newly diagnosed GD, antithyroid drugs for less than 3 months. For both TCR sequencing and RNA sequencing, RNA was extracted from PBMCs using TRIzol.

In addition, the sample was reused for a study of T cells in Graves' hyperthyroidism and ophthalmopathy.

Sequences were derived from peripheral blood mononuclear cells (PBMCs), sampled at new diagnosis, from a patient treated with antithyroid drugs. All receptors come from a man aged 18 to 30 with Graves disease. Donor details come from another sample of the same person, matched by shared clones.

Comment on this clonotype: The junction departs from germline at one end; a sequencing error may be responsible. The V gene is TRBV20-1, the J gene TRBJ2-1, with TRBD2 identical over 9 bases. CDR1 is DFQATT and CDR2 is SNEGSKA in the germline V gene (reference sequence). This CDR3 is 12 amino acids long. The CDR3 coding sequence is TGCAGTGCTAGAGAGTTTGGCGGGAGGGCGCTCTTC. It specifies CSAREFGGRALF.

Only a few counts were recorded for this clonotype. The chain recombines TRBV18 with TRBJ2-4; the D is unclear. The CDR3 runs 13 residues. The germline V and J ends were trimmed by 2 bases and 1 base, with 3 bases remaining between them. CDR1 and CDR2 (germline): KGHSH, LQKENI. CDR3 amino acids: CASSPGAKNIQYF. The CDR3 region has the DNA TGTGCCAGCTCACCAGGGGCCAAAAACATTCAGTACTTC.

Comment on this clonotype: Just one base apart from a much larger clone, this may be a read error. CDR3 sequence: CASSDPRAGGADTQHF. DNA of the CDR3: TGTGCCAGCAGCGACCCGCGGGCGGGAGGGGCAGATACGCAGCATTTT. This chain uses TRBV9 with TRBJ2-3; the D gene is possibly TRBD1 (5 bases). The assigned J gene may be wrong: the sequence end matches TRBJ1-5 better. The CDR3 has 16 amino acids. The germline V gene has CDR1 SGDLS and CDR2 YYNGEE.

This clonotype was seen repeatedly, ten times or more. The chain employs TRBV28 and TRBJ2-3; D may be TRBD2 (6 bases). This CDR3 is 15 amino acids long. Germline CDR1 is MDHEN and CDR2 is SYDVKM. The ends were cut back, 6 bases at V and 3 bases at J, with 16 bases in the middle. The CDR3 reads CASRLGTAGTDTQYF. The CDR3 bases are TGTGCCAGCAGACTGGGGACCGCGGGAACAGATACGCAGTATTTT.